Presented here are 16 T cell receptor beta chains from one specimen sequenced in a study of OX40 agonist ivuxolimab in advanced cancers. Some clones are missing from TCRdb's copy, which holds only in-frame ones; the method was immunoSEQ multiplex PCR. The repertoire includes some 33,000 clones, roughly 80% of them detected once, and roughly a fifth sits in the top ten. The sample was CD4+ or CD8+ T cells sorted from blood, taken in a trial of the OX40 agonist ivuxolimab. The receptors here all came from an adult with an advanced solid tumor such as melanoma, head and neck, liver or kidney cancer.

The genes are TRBV6-1 and TRBJ1-5; maybe TRBD1 (6 bases). Between the trimmed V and J ends, which lost 0 bases and 5 bases, there was a span of 20 bases. Germline V gives CDR1 MNHNS, CDR2 SASEGT. This CDR3 spans 18 amino acids. The CDR3 loop reads CASSEASLGTINYQPQHF. CDR3 bases: TGTGCCAGCAGTGAAGCATCTTTAGGGACAATCAACTATCAGCCCCAGCATTTT.

The rearrangement uses TRBV13 and TRBJ2-5, with TRBD2 identical over 7 bases. The J call may be incorrect, as the DNA end agrees better with TRBJ2-7. CDR3 length: 15 amino acids. In germline, CDR1 is PRHDT, CDR2 FYEKMQ (reference sequence). The CDR3 bases are TGTGCCAGCAGCTCCGGGGGGTTAAGCTCCTACGAGCAGTACTTC. It encodes CASSSGGLSSYEQYF.

The chain carries TRBV18 and TRBJ1-1; a possible D gene is TRBD1 (5 bases). The CDR3 contains 16 residues. The V and J ends lost 3 bases and 0 bases respectively, with 14 bases between them. The germline V gene encodes CDR1 KGHSH and CDR2 LQKENI. CDR3 DNA sequence: TGTGCCAGCTCACCGATAAACGACAGATTGAACACTGAAGCTTTCTTT. Amino acids: CASSPINDRLNTEAFF. The variable domain in full, with the rest retrieved from reference TRBV18 and TRBJ1-1, is NAGVMQNPRHLVRRRGQEARLRCSPMKGHSHVYWYRQLPEEGLKFMVYLQKENIIDESGMPKERFSAEFPKEGPSILRIQQVVRGDSAAYFCASSPINDRLNTEAFFGQGTRLTVV.

This chain uses TRBV6-1 with TRBJ2-5; D call uncertain. Germline V lookup: CDR1 MNHNS, CDR2 SASEGT. This CDR3 spans 13 amino acids. Trimming cost V 4 bases and J 2 bases, with 8 bases left between them. CDR3 DNA: TGTGCCAGCAGTGTTAGTCATCAAGAGACCCAGTACTTC. It encodes CASSVSHQETQYF.

The chain recombines TRBV4-2 with TRBJ2-1, with 14 bases lining up with TRBD2. The CDR3 is 15 amino acids. V trimming: 3 bases; J trimming: 9 bases; junction bases outside the gene matches: 4. Per germline, CDR1 LGHNA and CDR2 YNFKEQ. The CDR3 sequence is CASSQGLAGVGEQFF. The CDR3 DNA reads as TGTGCCAGCAGCCAGGGACTAGCGGGAGTTGGTGAGCAGTTCTTC.

The chain carries TRBV10-3 and TRBJ1-3; possible D gene TRBD1, 6 bases. Germline CDR1 is ENHRY and CDR2 is SYGVKD. The CDR3 is 14 residues long. V was cut by 2 bases and J by 1 base, with 6 bases left in between. The DNA of the CDR3 is TGTGCCATCAGTGAGGGACAGTCTGGAAACACCATATATTTT. This gives the protein CAISEGQSGNTIYF.

The rearrangement joins TRBV15 to TRBJ2-5, with D tentatively TRBD1 (6 bases). Germline loops: CDR1 LNHNV, CDR2 YYDKDF (reference sequence). The CDR3 covers 13 residues. V was cut by 1 base and J by 7 bases, with 10 bases left in between. CDR3 DNA: TGTGCCACCAGCAGAGTTCTACAGGGGACCCAGTACTTC. Its protein product is CATSRVLQGTQYF. Based on the CDR3 plus reference TRBV15 and TRBJ2-5, the full variable domain is DAMVIQNPRYQVTQFGKPVTLSCSQTLNHNVMYWYQQKSSQAPKLLFHYYDKDFNNEADTPDNFQSRRPNTSFCFLDIRSPGLGDTAMYLCATSRVLQGTQYFGPGTRLLVL.

The chain carries TRBV30 and TRBJ2-7; D not resolved. Per the germline V gene, CDR1 is GTSNPN and CDR2 is SVGIG (reference sequence). The CDR3 has 13 amino acids. V lost 2 bases and J lost 3, with 11 bases in between. CDR3: CAWSKLELYEQYF. In DNA form, the CDR3 reads TGTGCCTGGAGTAAATTGGAACTCTACGAGCAGTACTTC.

This clone was observed a handful of times. The chain employs TRBV14 and TRBJ2-2; 8 bases are shared with TRBD1. Per the germline V gene, CDR1 is SGHDN and CDR2 is FVKESK. V shed 4 bases and J 6 bases; nucleotides not matched to a gene: 4. The CDR3 sequence is 14 residues long. CDR3 sequence: CASSPGQAPGELFF. CDR3 DNA: TGTGCCAGCAGCCCGGGACAGGCACCCGGGGAGCTGTTTTTT.

This clone came up once. The V call is TRBV18, the J call TRBJ2-7; no reliable D call. Germline V gene data show CDR1 as KGHSH and CDR2 as LQKENI. The CDR3 contains 15 residues. V was trimmed by 2 bases and J by 5 bases, leaving 16 bases between them. CDR3 nucleotides: TGTGCCAGCTCACCAATCGATGCCAGGTTCAACGAGCAGTACTTC. Its protein product is CASSPIDARFNEQYF.

This clone has just one count. The CDR3 protein is CASSSASISGTSTDTQYF. The CDR3, as DNA: TGTGCCAGCAGCTCGGCCTCTATTAGCGGGACTAGCACAGATACGCAGTATTTT. The chain has TRBV7-9 and TRBJ2-3, with TRBD2 matching 8 bases. Trimming took 4 bases from V and 0 from J; bases not matched to a gene: 12. There are 18 residues in the CDR3. Per germline, CDR1 SEHNR and CDR2 FQNEAQ (reference sequence).

This rearrangement joins TRBV18 to TRBJ2-7; 9 nucleotides agree with TRBD2. The CDR3 contains 14 residues. Trimming took 2 bases from V and 4 from J; bases not matched to a gene: 3. The V gene's germline CDR1 is KGHSH and CDR2 LQKENI. CDR3 sequence reads: CASSPSREGYEQYF. In DNA, the CDR3 is TGTGCCAGCTCACCATCGCGGGAGGGGTACGAGCAGTACTTC.

The chain recombines TRBV18 with TRBJ2-7; 12 nucleotides match TRBD2. The junction had 3 bases not matched to a gene; V was cut back by 3 bases and J by 3 bases. Germline V gene lookup returns CDR1 KGHSH and CDR2 LQKENI. The CDR3 sequence is 15 residues long. CDR3 in amino acids: CASSPETSGSYEQYF. The DNA for the CDR3 is TGTGCCAGCTCACCGGAGACTAGCGGGAGCTACGAGCAGTACTTC. Full variable domain (remainder filled in from reference TRBV18 and TRBJ2-7): NAGVMQNPRHLVRRRGQEARLRCSPMKGHSHVYWYRQLPEEGLKFMVYLQKENIIDESGMPKERFSAEFPKEGPSILRIQQVVRGDSAAYFCASSPETSGSYEQYFGPGTRLTVT.

CDR3 region: CASTDRYYGYTF. CDR3 sequence (DNA): TGTGCCAGCACCGACCGGTACTATGGCTACACCTTC. The chain links TRBV28 to TRBJ1-2; no firm D call. V was clipped by 7 bases and J by 3 bases, with 9 bases between them. The CDR3 loop spans 12 amino acids. Germline CDR1 reads MDHEN; CDR2 reads SYDVKM.

The V call is TRBV7-9, the J call TRBJ2-7; D not resolved. Looked up from germline, CDR1 is SEHNR and CDR2 is FQNEAQ (reference sequence). CDR3 length equals 14 residues. Trimming cost V 4 bases and J 2 bases, with 12 bases left between them. DNA for the CDR3: TGTGCCAGCAGCTCGGAAGGGCGTACCTACGAGCAGTACTTC. As protein: CASSSEGRTYEQYF.

This chain uses TRBV9 with TRBJ1-6; 8 bases match TRBD1. The germline CDR1 and CDR2 sequences are SGDLS and YYNGEE. V shed 4 bases, J shed 3 bases, and the junction held 6 bases outside the gene matches. This CDR3 contains 16 residues. CDR3 region: CASSPDRALYNSPLHF. CDR3 nucleotide sequence: TGTGCCAGCAGCCCGGACAGGGCCCTCTATAATTCACCCCTCCACTTT.